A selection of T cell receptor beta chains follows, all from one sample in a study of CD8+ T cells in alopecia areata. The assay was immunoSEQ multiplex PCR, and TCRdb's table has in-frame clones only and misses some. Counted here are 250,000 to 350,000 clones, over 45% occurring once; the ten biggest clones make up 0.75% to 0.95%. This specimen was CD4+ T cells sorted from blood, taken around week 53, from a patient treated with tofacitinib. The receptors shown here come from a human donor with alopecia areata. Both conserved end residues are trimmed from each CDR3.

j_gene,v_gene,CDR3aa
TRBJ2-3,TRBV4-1,ASSNSGGITDTQY
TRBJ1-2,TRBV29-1,SVEQGAHGYT
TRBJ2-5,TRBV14,ASSGGPTQY
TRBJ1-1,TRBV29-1,SVVVGLSEAF
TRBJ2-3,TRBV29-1,SGCGSPLVTDTQY
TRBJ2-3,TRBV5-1,ASSLVPRSTDTQY
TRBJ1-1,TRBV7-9,ASSLEQGALAF
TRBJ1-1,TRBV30,AWIRTVEAF
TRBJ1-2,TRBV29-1,SVFDRGRGNYGYT
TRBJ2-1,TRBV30,AWGFRGTSGYNEQF
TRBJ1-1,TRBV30,AWSDKGTEAF
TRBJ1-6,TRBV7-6,ASSLVTGGLNSPLH
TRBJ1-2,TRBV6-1,ASSEALPLFRQGHGYT
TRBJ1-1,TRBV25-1,ASSSPGTLTEAF
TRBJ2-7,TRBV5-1,ASRYGAPGYEQY
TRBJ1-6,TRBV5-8,ASSYQGARSVPLH
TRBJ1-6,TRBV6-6,ASSQDSISPLH
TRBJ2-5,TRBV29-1,SVEQRQETQY
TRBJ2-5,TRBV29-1,SVGQGAWETQY
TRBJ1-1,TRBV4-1,ASSQDLDFEAF
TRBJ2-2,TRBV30,AWTRDRVATVVGGELF
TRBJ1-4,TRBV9,ASSTNGRTVGPEKLF
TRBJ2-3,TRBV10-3,AISGRGWGIPTSTDTQY
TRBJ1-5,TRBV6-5,ASRVQPQH
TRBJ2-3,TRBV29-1,SVERPAGDTQY
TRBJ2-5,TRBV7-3,ASSSGLAGVETQY
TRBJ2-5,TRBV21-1,ASSKRETQY
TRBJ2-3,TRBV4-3,ASSRQGALDTQY
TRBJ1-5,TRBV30,AWSVGQGGQPQH
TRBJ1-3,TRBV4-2,ASSQDWAPSGNTIY
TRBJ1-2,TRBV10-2,ASTPRGAWGYT
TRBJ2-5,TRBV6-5,ASSSDRTRETQY
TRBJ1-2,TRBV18,ASSPGTGPDGYT
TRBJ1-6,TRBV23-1,ASSHLDNSPLH
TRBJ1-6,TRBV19,ASSIKALGGPLH
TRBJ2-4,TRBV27,ASSSGTGHIQY
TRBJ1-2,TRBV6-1,ASSDPRTGVNYGYT
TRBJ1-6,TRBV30,AWSTGPSPLH
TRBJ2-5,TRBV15,ATSSLPTRRETQY
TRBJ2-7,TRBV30,AWSSGLDYEQY
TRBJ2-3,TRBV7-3,ASSWGLGSDTQY
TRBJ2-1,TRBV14,ASSPGSLQF
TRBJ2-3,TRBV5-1,ASSLGQGSNTDTQY
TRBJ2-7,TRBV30,AWGRGRYEQY
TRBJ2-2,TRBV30,AWSRFTGELF